This TCR beta chain was profiled in a study of shared clonotypes between healthy human individuals. Study as a whole: Each donor contributed plates that comprised three CD4 naive, three CD4 memory, two CD8 naive and one CD8 memory. Study-level points and caveats: The sole specimen, blood, was sampled, and tissue repertoires likely differ.

About this clone itself: Its antigen is currently unknown.

Replicate PCRs for sorted subsets used approximately 190 ng DNA; this equaled about 30,000 T cell genomes. Sequencing used immunoSEQ multiplex PCR; TCRdb keeps in-frame clones, though not all of them. Altogether roughly 2.2 million clones are present, 85% to 95% being singletons, with the ten largest covering around 0.38%. Germline loops: CDR1 SEHNR, CDR2 FQNEAQ (reference sequence). The CDR3 is 13 amino acids. V dropped 5 bases and J dropped 7 bases, with 14 bases sitting between them. Only Caucasian adults living in Nashville, Tennessee served as donors. The chain links TRBV7-9 to TRBJ1-2; D possibly corresponds to TRBD1 (6 bases). The clonotype originates from a man aged 18 to 30 in good health. Some clones in this sample may be carry-over from other donors' samples. The sample was naive CD4+ T cells from PBMCs. Subset: CD45RA+ positively selected. CDR3 residues: CASSQYREGGYTF. The CDR3 region has the DNA TGTGCCAGCAGCCAGTACAGGGAAGGTGGCTACACCTTC.